Below are 2 T cell receptor beta chains sequenced from a single sample in a study of immune evolution from preneoplasia to lung adenocarcinoma. TCRdb's table, derived via immunoSEQ multiplex PCR, lists solely in-frame clones and lacks some. The sample includes 6,600 or so clones, 85% to 90% seen only once; the top ten take more than 4.5%. Sequenced material: FFPE invasive lung adenocarcinoma tissue. Source of these receptors: a person between 50 and 69 years old with lung adenocarcinoma.

The chain carries TRBV7-9 and TRBJ2-3, with D unresolved. V dropped 2 bases and J dropped 4 bases, with 10 bases sitting between them. CDR3 length: 14 amino acids. Germline V CDR1 and CDR2: SEHNR, FQNEAQ (reference sequence). For the CDR3, the DNA is TGTGCCAGCAGCTTAATACGGAGCCCAGATACGCAGTATTTT. Residues: CASSLIRSPDTQYF.

The chain links TRBV5-1 to TRBJ1-2; the match to TRBD1 covers 9 bases. The CDR3 contains 14 residues. The J segment lost 7 bases and the V segment lost 4 bases, leaving 8 bases of the junction unmatched. Germline CDR1 is SGHRS and CDR2 is YFSETQ. The DNA for the CDR3 is TGCGCCAGCAGCCAGGACAGGGGTGAGAGTGGCTACACCTTC. Its translation: CASSQDRGESGYTF.